The clone carrying this TCR beta chain was found a few times. The antigen is not known. The data belong to a study of T cell repertoires in cytomegalovirus infection. In the study overall: Both a matching HLA type and CMV infection were indicated by public TCR beta signatures. The study, taken as a whole, reports: HLA-C-restricted CMV clonotypes gave the most frequent clonotype in two of eight donors. People with CMV and the relevant HLA were identified by cumulative public TCR beta family frequency.

Trimming took 0 bases from V and 9 from J, leaving 6 bases between them. In germline, CDR1 is SGHTA, CDR2 FQGTGA. The length of the CDR3 is 12 residues. TCRdb itself ran the reads through MiXCR, one entry per CDR3 protein. The sample lists about 250,000 distinct CDR3 sequences, approximately 13% seen once, with roughly 1.7% in the top ten. The chain has TRBV7-3 and TRBJ2-1; D is unresolved. The sample taken for sequencing was PBMCs. The source is a human donor in good health (CMV status not recorded). Some clones in this sample may be carry-over from other donors' samples. This chain's CDR3 is CASSLTGSEQFF. The DNA of the CDR3 is TGTGCCAGCAGCTTAACGGGTTCTGAGCAGTTCTTC.